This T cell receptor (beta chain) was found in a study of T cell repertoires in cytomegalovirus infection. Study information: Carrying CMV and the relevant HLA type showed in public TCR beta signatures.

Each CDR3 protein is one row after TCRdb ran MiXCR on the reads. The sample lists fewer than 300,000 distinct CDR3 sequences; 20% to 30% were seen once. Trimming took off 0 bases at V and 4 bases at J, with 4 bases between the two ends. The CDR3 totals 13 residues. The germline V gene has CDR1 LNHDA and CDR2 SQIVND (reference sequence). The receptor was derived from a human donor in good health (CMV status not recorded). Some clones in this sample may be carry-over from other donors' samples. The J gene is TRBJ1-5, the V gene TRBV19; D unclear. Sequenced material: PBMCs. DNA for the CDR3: TGTGCCAGTAGTATAGATATGAATCAGCCCCAGCATTTT. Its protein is CASSIDMNQPQHF. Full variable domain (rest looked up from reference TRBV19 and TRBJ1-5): DGGITQSPKYLFRKEGQNVTLSCEQNLNHDAMYWYRQDPGQGLRLIYYSQIVNDFQKGDIAEGYSVSREKKESFPLTVTSAQKNPTAFYLCASSIDMNQPQHFGDGTRLSIL.